Below are 25 T cell receptor beta chains sequenced from a single sample in a study of blood T cell repertoires in COVID-19. Clones were read by immunoSEQ multiplex PCR, and TCRdb kept only the in-frame ones, dropping some. This sample yields some 150,000 clones, of which 84% are seen a single time; about 2% belongs to the top ten. The sequenced sample was peripheral blood. All receptors come from a man aged 70 or older with acute or convalescent COVID-19.

This clone is a singleton in its sample. This chain connects TRBV5-5 to TRBJ2-7, with 8 positions matching TRBD2. The junction had 8 bases not matched to a gene; V was cut back by 2 bases and J by 4 bases. Germline V gene data show CDR1 as SGHKS and CDR2 as YYEKEE (reference sequence). This CDR3 has 15 amino acids. The CDR3 spells CASSFGGGITYEQYF. The CDR3 region has the DNA TGTGCCAGCAGCTTTGGCGGGGGGATAACGTACGAGCAGTACTTC.

The chain couples TRBV5-1 to TRBJ2-7, with TRBD2 matching 11 bases. Germline V gene lookup returns CDR1 SGHRS and CDR2 YFSETQ. The CDR3 spans 19 residues. Trimming removed 6 bases from V and 5 bases from J; junction bases left unmatched: 22. The CDR3 nucleotides read TGCGCCAGCATCCCTTGGGGGGGGCGTTTAGCGGGAGGGCCCCACGAGCAGTACTTC. This gives the protein CASIPWGGRLAGGPHEQYF.

This clone has a handful of counts. The chain carries TRBV11-1 and TRBJ2-7; weak D call: TRBD1 (5 bases). Between the trimmed V and J ends, which lost 5 bases and 3 bases, there was a span of 17 bases. The germline V gene has CDR1 SGHAT and CDR2 FQDESV (reference sequence). CDR3 length equals 15 residues. CDR3 DNA sequence: TGTGCCAGCAGCAGTAAGACAGTTAACAGCTACGAGCAGTACTTC. It specifies CASSSKTVNSYEQYF.

This chain's CDR3 is CASSLPGGETQYF. As DNA, the CDR3 is TGTGCCAGCAGTTTACCAGGGGGGGAGACCCAGTACTTC. The chain recombines TRBV12-3 or TRBV12-4 with TRBJ2-5; D perhaps matches TRBD1 (7 bases). Trimming took 2 bases from V and 5 from J, leaving 9 bases between them. The CDR3 totals 13 residues.

The rearrangement joins TRBV19 to TRBJ1-5; weak D call: TRBD1 (5 bases). V was cut by 4 bases and J by 7 bases, with 20 bases left in between. This CDR3 has 16 amino acids. Germline loops: CDR1 LNHDA, CDR2 SQIVND (reference sequence). CDR3 region: CASSTRDPPGVQPQHF. In nucleotides, the CDR3 is TGTGCCAGTAGTACTCGGGACCCACCGGGAGTGCAGCCCCAGCATTTT.

This clone is a singleton in its sample. This sequence joins TRBV15 and TRBJ1-2; tentatively, D is TRBD1 (6 bases). There are 15 residues in the CDR3. Trimming pared 0 bases from V and 7 bases from J, leaving 15 bases between. Germline V lookup: CDR1 LNHNV, CDR2 YYDKDF (reference sequence). The CDR3 here is CATSRDRGGIGGYTF. The CDR3, as DNA: TGTGCCACCAGCAGAGATCGAGGGGGTATTGGTGGCTACACCTTC. The full variable domain, its missing parts supplied by reference TRBV15 and TRBJ1-2, is DAMVIQNPRYQVTQFGKPVTLSCSQTLNHNVMYWYQQKSSQAPKLLFHYYDKDFNNEADTPDNFQSRRPNTSFCFLDIRSPGLGDTAMYLCATSRDRGGIGGYTFGSGTRLTVV.

The chain recombines TRBV27 with TRBJ1-5; 9 positions agree with TRBD1. CDR1 MNHEY and CDR2 SMNVEV come from the germline V gene (reference sequence). The CDR3 spans 15 residues. With 6 bases clipped from V and 2 bases from J, the junction kept 5 bases outside the gene matches. CDR3 nucleotide sequence: TGTGCCAGCAGGAGGACAGGGGCGGGCAATCAGCCCCAGCATTTT. As protein: CASRRTGAGNQPQHF.

This clone was seen a few times. The chain links TRBV11-3 to TRBJ1-1, with 7 nucleotides matching TRBD1. CDR3 length: 14 residues. CDR1 SGHNT and CDR2 YENEEA come from the germline V gene. V shed 2 bases and J 1 base; nucleotides not matched to a gene: 1. CDR3 region: CASSLNRGNTEAFF. CDR3 in DNA: TGTGCCAGCAGCTTAAACAGGGGGAACACTGAAGCTTTCTTT.

V is TRBV7-2 and J is TRBJ2-5, with 8 bases lining up with TRBD1. Looked up from germline, CDR1 is SGHTA and CDR2 is FQGNSA. J was trimmed by 4 bases and V by 5 bases; bases with no gene match: 6. The CDR3 runs 14 residues. CDR3 DNA sequence: TGTGCCAGCAGCACCACAGGGGGAGGAGAGACCCAGTACTTC. As protein: CASSTTGGGETQYF.

The chain uses TRBV20-1 and TRBJ2-7; tentatively, D is TRBD1 (6 bases). CDR1 is DFQATT, CDR2 SNEGSKA, per germline (reference sequence). Trimming took 3 bases from V and 0 from J, leaving 12 bases between them. The CDR3 runs to 14 residues. CDR3 DNA sequence: TGCAGTGCTAGTTTGCAGGGGAGCTCCTACGAGCAGTACTTC. This translates into CSASLQGSSYEQYF.

This chain connects TRBV5-5 to TRBJ2-5; D is possibly TRBD2 (5 bases). This CDR3 comprises 14 residues. CDR1 SGHKS and CDR2 YYEKEE come from the germline V gene (reference sequence). Trimming left V 0 bases short and J 5 bases short, with 11 bases between. This CDR3 is CASSLDSTGETQYF. DNA for the CDR3: TGTGCCAGCAGCTTGGATAGTACGGGGGAGACCCAGTACTTC.

The chain joins TRBV3-1 (or the pseudogene TRBV3-2) to TRBJ1-5; D gene ambiguous. The CDR3 extends over 12 amino acids. CDR1 and CDR2 (germline): LGHDT, YNNKEL (reference sequence). V was shortened by 5 bases and J by 7 bases, with 9 bases between the two germline ends. Here the CDR3 reads CASSVGEQPQHF. DNA of the CDR3: TGTGCCAGCAGCGTCGGGGAGCAGCCCCAGCATTTT.

The chain is built from TRBV25-1 and TRBJ1-2; D not resolved. V shed 8 bases and J shed 4 bases, with 11 bases lying between them. Germline values: CDR1 MGHDK, CDR2 SYGVNS. The CDR3 is 12 residues long. The CDR3 protein is CASGENAYGYTF. Here the CDR3 DNA reads TGTGCCAGCGGGGAGAATGCCTATGGCTACACCTTC.

The chain couples TRBV27 to TRBJ2-1, with D unclear. V was cut by 6 bases and J by 7 bases, with 16 bases left in between. The CDR3 runs to 14 residues. The germline V gene encodes CDR1 MNHEY and CDR2 SMNVEV (reference sequence). Here the CDR3 reads CASSLMRAWNEQFF. CDR3 nucleotide sequence: TGTGCCAGCAGCCTTATGCGAGCTTGGAATGAGCAGTTCTTC.

The count of this clone is one. The chain uses TRBV14 and TRBJ1-1; TRBD1 agrees at 9 bases. Germline lookup yields CDR1 SGHDN and CDR2 FVKESK. Unmatched junction bases numbered 5, after V lost 5 bases and J lost 1 base. CDR3 length equals 15 residues. The CDR3 DNA reads as TGTGCCAGCAGCAGATGGACAGGGGCGAACACTGAAGCTTTCTTT. It specifies CASSRWTGANTEAFF.

V gene TRBV27 combines with J gene TRBJ2-7; TRBD1 agrees at 7 bases. The CDR3 is 14 residues long. V shed 5 bases and J 3 bases; nucleotides not matched to a gene: 7. Germline V lookup: CDR1 MNHEY, CDR2 SMNVEV (reference sequence). The CDR3, as DNA: TGTGCCAGCAGTCCGATAACAGGGGTCTACGAGCAGTACTTC. This encodes CASSPITGVYEQYF.

This chain's CDR3 is CASSPRGGRAENEQFF. The CDR3 nucleotides are TGTGCCAGCTCACCCCGGGGCGGGAGGGCCGAGAATGAGCAGTTCTTC. The V gene is TRBV18, the J gene TRBJ2-1; the match to TRBD2 covers 9 bases. Losses at the gene ends were 3 bases for V and 7 bases for J; bases not matched to a gene: 10. There are 16 residues in the CDR3. Germline CDR1 reads KGHSH; CDR2 reads LQKENI.

V usage is TRBV5-6 and J usage is TRBJ1-5; D remains unclear. The V gene's germline CDR1 is SGHDT and CDR2 YYEEEE. The CDR3 sequence is 15 residues long. Trimming pared 6 bases from V and 4 bases from J, leaving 17 bases between. The DNA of the CDR3 is TGTGCCAGCACCCTTTGGGCCCCGAAGAATCAGCCCCAGCATTTT. This codes for CASTLWAPKNQPQHF.

CDR3 sequence (DNA): TGTGCCAGCAGCCCGGGACAGGGCACAGATACGCAGTATTTT. Translating gives CASSPGQGTDTQYF. V is TRBV6-5 and J is TRBJ2-3; 8 bases are a match to TRBD1. V dropped 6 bases and J dropped 1; count of bases not matched to a gene: 3. CDR1 and CDR2 from the germline V gene are MNHEY and SVGAGI. This CDR3 has 14 residues.

This rearrangement joins TRBV10-3 to TRBJ2-3, with 10 positions matching TRBD2. The germline CDR1 and CDR2 sequences are ENHRY and SYGVKD. The CDR3 covers 14 residues. Trimming removed 6 bases from V and 5 bases from J; junction bases left unmatched: 5. The DNA of the CDR3 is TGTGCCATCAGCCTAGCGGGAGTGGAAGATACGCAGTATTTT. It encodes CAISLAGVEDTQYF.

J is TRBJ2-1 and V is TRBV4-1, with 12 positions matching TRBD2. Trimming cost V 0 bases and J 7 bases; bases outside gene matches: 4. From germline, CDR1 is MGHRA and CDR2 YSYEKL. CDR3 length: 16 amino acids. This CDR3 reads CASSQESLAGGNEQFF. For the CDR3, the DNA is TGCGCCAGCAGCCAAGAGTCCCTAGCGGGGGGGAATGAGCAGTTCTTC.

The chain employs TRBV11-3 and TRBJ2-2; D gene unclear. This CDR3 region has 16 residues. From germline, CDR1 is SGHNT and CDR2 YENEEA. Trimming took off 3 bases at V and 4 bases at J, with 15 bases between the two ends. The CDR3 is CASSFVVTAGTGELFF. The CDR3 DNA sequence: TGTGCCAGCAGCTTCGTGGTAACGGCAGGCACCGGGGAGCTGTTTTTT.

The chain recombines TRBV4-1 with TRBJ1-4, with TRBD1 matching over 9 bases. The CDR3 totals 16 residues. The ends lost 0 bases at V and 6 bases at J; junction bases unmatched: 5. Germline CDR1 and CDR2: MGHRA and YSYEKL. The CDR3 bases are TGCGCCAGCAGCCAAGATGCGACAGGGGGTGATGAAAAACTGTTTTTT. Translating it yields CASSQDATGGDEKLFF.

V usage is TRBV25-1 and J usage is TRBJ1-6, with D possibly TRBD1 on 5 matching bases. Germline V lookup: CDR1 MGHDK, CDR2 SYGVNS. Trimming took off 8 bases at V and 7 bases at J, with 15 bases between the two ends. The CDR3 is 14 residues long. CDR3 nucleotides: TGTGCCAGCCAGCCGACAGAAACCAATTCACCCCTCCACTTT. This translates into CASQPTETNSPLHF.

The V call is TRBV13, the J call TRBJ2-7; TRBD1 agrees at 8 bases. Germline V gene data show CDR1 as PRHDT and CDR2 as FYEKMQ (reference sequence). The CDR3 totals 16 residues. V lost 5 bases and J lost 0; bases outside the gene matches: 9. For the CDR3, the DNA is TGTGCCAGCAGCCCCCGGGACAGGACGACCTCCTACGAGCAGTACTTC. This translates into CASSPRDRTTSYEQYF.